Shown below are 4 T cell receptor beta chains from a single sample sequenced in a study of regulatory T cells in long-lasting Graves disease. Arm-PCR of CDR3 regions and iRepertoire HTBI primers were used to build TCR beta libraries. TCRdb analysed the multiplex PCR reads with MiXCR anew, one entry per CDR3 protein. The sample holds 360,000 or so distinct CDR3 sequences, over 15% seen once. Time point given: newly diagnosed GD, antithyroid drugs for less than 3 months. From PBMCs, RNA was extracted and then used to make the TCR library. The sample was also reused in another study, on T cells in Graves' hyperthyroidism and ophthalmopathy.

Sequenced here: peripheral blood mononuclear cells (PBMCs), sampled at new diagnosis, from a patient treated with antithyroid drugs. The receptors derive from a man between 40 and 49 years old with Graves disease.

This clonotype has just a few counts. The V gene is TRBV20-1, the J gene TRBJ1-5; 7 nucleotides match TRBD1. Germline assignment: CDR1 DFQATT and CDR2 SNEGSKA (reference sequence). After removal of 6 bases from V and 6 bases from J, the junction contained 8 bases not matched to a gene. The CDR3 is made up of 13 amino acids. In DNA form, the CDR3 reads TGCAGTGCAGTACAGGGGCCGGTTCAGCCCCAGCATTTT. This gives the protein CSAVQGPVQPQHF.

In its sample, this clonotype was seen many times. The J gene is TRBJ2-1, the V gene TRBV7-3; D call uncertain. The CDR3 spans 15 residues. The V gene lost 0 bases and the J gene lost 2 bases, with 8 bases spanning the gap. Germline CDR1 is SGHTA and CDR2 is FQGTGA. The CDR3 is CASSLTTAAYNEQFF. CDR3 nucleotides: TGTGCCAGCAGCTTAACGACGGCGGCCTACAATGAGCAGTTCTTC.

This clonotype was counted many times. The CDR3 nucleotides are TGTGCCAGCAGTGGGATCTTTGGGGGCTACGAGCAGTACTTC. It is translated as CASSGIFGGYEQYF. The chain uses TRBV2 and TRBJ2-7, with D perhaps being TRBD1 or TRBD2 (5 bases each). The CDR3 runs 14 residues. Trimming pared 4 bases from V and 3 bases from J, leaving 13 bases between. The germline gives CDR1 SNHLY, CDR2 FYNNEI.

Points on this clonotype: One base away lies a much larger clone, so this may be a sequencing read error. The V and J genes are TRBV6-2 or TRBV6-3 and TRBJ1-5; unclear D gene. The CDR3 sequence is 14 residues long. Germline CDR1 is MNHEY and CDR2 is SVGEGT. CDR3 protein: CASGYTRSNQPQHF. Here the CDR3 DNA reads TGTGCCAGCGGTTACACGCGTTCTAATCAGCCCCAGCATTTT.